A selection of T cell receptor beta chains follows, all from one sample in a study of blood T cell repertoires in COVID-19. Clones were read by immunoSEQ multiplex PCR, and TCRdb kept only the in-frame ones, dropping some. The repertoire includes 300,000 to 350,000 clones, 70% to 90% of them detected once, and under 2.5% sits in the top ten. The sequenced sample was PBMCs or T cells enriched from blood (not recorded which). These receptor sequences come from a man aged 25-45 years who had recovered from COVID-19. The CDR3 runs from the conserved cysteine through the conserved F or W. Fields, in order: CDR3 length, J gene, V gene, clone size, D gene, CDR3 DNA, CDR3 protein. The D gene is left open where the match is weak. Where a row states a size, it is once, few, many or the class of an expanded clone; other rows omit it.

cdr3_length: 13
j_call: TRBJ2-1
v_call: TRBV30
clone_size: -
d_call: TRBD1
cdr3_nt: TGTGCCCGATCCGGGACAGGGGTCTATGAGCAGTTCTTC
cdr3_aa: CARSGTGVYEQFF

cdr3_length: 15
j_call: TRBJ2-3
v_call: TRBV5-1
clone_size: -
d_call: -
cdr3_nt: TGCGCCAGCAGCTTGGCCTTTTCCCCCACAGATACGCAGTATTTT
cdr3_aa: CASSLAFSPTDTQYF

cdr3_length: 12
j_call: TRBJ1-5
v_call: TRBV5-8
clone_size: -
d_call: -
cdr3_nt: TGTGCCAGCAGCTTCTCCAATCAGCCCCAGCATTTT
cdr3_aa: CASSFSNQPQHF

cdr3_length: 16
j_call: TRBJ2-7
v_call: TRBV27
clone_size: -
d_call: -
cdr3_nt: TGTGCCAGCAGTGAACTATCGTGGGACAACCGCTACGAGCAGTACTTC
cdr3_aa: CASSELSWDNRYEQYF

cdr3_length: 15
j_call: TRBJ1-6
v_call: TRBV6-5
clone_size: -
d_call: -
cdr3_nt: TGTGCCACGACGAGCGGGGTTTGGTTCGATTCACCCCTCCACTTT
cdr3_aa: CATTSGVWFDSPLHF

cdr3_length: 17
j_call: TRBJ2-3
v_call: TRBV29-1
clone_size: -
d_call: -
cdr3_nt: TGCAGCGTTGACTACCCTCAGGGGTACCGTCTCACAGATACGCAGTATTTT
cdr3_aa: CSVDYPQGYRLTDTQYF

cdr3_length: 16
j_call: TRBJ2-5
v_call: TRBV6-4
clone_size: -
d_call: TRBD2
cdr3_nt: TGTGCCAGCAGTGACTCGACTAGCGGGACTAGGGAGACCCAGTACTTC
cdr3_aa: CASSDSTSGTRETQYF

cdr3_length: 13
j_call: TRBJ2-7
v_call: TRBV18
clone_size: -
d_call: TRBD1
cdr3_nt: TGTGCCAGCACTCAGGGGGTCAGCTACGAGCAGTACTTC
cdr3_aa: CASTQGVSYEQYF

cdr3_length: 17
j_call: TRBJ1-5
v_call: TRBV5-4
clone_size: -
d_call: -
cdr3_nt: TGTGCCAGCAGCTTGGGGCCAGGGCGGGGGTATAATCAGCCCCAGCATTTT
cdr3_aa: CASSLGPGRGYNQPQHF

cdr3_length: 14
j_call: TRBJ2-3
v_call: TRBV4-3
clone_size: -
d_call: -
cdr3_nt: TGCGCCAGCAGCCACGAGCTAGCTCCAGATACGCAGTATTTT
cdr3_aa: CASSHELAPDTQYF

cdr3_length: 17
j_call: TRBJ2-1
v_call: TRBV10-3
clone_size: -
d_call: TRBD2
cdr3_nt: TGTGCCATCAGTGAGTCACTAGCGGGGGGCCCCTTGGATGAGCAGTTCTTC
cdr3_aa: CAISESLAGGPLDEQFF

cdr3_length: 16
j_call: TRBJ1-4
v_call: TRBV7-9
clone_size: -
d_call: -
cdr3_nt: TGTGCCAGCAGCCCTCGGGGGGGCAGCCTTAATGAAAAACTGTTTTTT
cdr3_aa: CASSPRGGSLNEKLFF

cdr3_length: 14
j_call: TRBJ2-1
v_call: TRBV7-2
clone_size: -
d_call: TRBD1
cdr3_nt: TGTGCCAGCAGCGCCCGACAGGGTTGGGCTGAGCAGTTCTTC
cdr3_aa: CASSARQGWAEQFF

cdr3_length: 15
j_call: TRBJ1-4
v_call: TRBV9
clone_size: -
d_call: -
cdr3_nt: TGTGCCAGCAGCTCGGGGGGGAATAGCTTCGAAAAACTGTTTTTT
cdr3_aa: CASSSGGNSFEKLFF

cdr3_length: 15
j_call: TRBJ1-2
v_call: TRBV5-1
clone_size: -
d_call: TRBD1
cdr3_nt: TGCGCCAGCAGCCCAGGGGGCGCAACAGGGAGGGGCTACACCTTC
cdr3_aa: CASSPGGATGRGYTF

cdr3_length: 15
j_call: TRBJ1-6
v_call: TRBV19
clone_size: -
d_call: -
cdr3_nt: TGTGCCAGTAGTCCCCCCGGCAGGGGCGATTCACCCCTCCACTTT
cdr3_aa: CASSPPGRGDSPLHF

cdr3_length: 13
j_call: TRBJ1-2
v_call: TRBV10-3
clone_size: few
d_call: -
cdr3_nt: TGTGCCATCAGTGAGAGGACAGATAATGGCTACACCTTC
cdr3_aa: CAISERTDNGYTF

cdr3_length: 16
j_call: TRBJ2-1
v_call: TRBV7-2
clone_size: -
d_call: TRBD2
cdr3_nt: TGTGCCAGCAGCTTAGCGGGGGGGTCCTTATACAATGAGCAGTTCTTC
cdr3_aa: CASSLAGGSLYNEQFF

cdr3_length: 15
j_call: TRBJ1-1
v_call: TRBV4-1
clone_size: once
d_call: TRBD1
cdr3_nt: TGCGCCAGCAGCCAAACCCCCGGGACAGGGTTTCAAGCTTTCTTT
cdr3_aa: CASSQTPGTGFQAFF

cdr3_length: 13
j_call: TRBJ2-3
v_call: TRBV9
clone_size: -
d_call: -
cdr3_nt: TGTGCCAGCAGCGTGGGACTGACAGATACGCAGTATTTT
cdr3_aa: CASSVGLTDTQYF

cdr3_length: 15
j_call: TRBJ1-3
v_call: TRBV19
clone_size: -
d_call: -
cdr3_nt: TGTGCCAGTAGTACGAAACACCTCTCTGGAAACACCATATATTTT
cdr3_aa: CASSTKHLSGNTIYF

cdr3_length: 13
j_call: TRBJ1-2
v_call: TRBV3-1/TRBV3-2
clone_size: -
d_call: TRBD1
cdr3_nt: TGTGCCAGCAGCCAAGGACAGGGGTACGGCTACACCTTC
cdr3_aa: CASSQGQGYGYTF

cdr3_length: 18
j_call: TRBJ1-3
v_call: TRBV7-2
clone_size: -
d_call: TRBD1
cdr3_nt: TGTGCCAGCAGCTCCCTAGGGCGACAGGGGGTCACTGGAAACACCATATATTTT
cdr3_aa: CASSSLGRQGVTGNTIYF

cdr3_length: 16
j_call: TRBJ2-3
v_call: TRBV24-1
clone_size: -
d_call: -
cdr3_nt: TGTGCCACCAGTGAACCTTCAGGGGTTTCCGCAGATACGCAGTATTTT
cdr3_aa: CATSEPSGVSADTQYF

cdr3_length: 16
j_call: TRBJ1-1
v_call: TRBV18
clone_size: -
d_call: TRBD1
cdr3_nt: TGTGCCAGCTCACCCGACCTGGGACAGCTGAACACTGAAGCTTTCTTT
cdr3_aa: CASSPDLGQLNTEAFF

cdr3_length: 14
j_call: TRBJ1-1
v_call: TRBV3-1/TRBV3-2
clone_size: once
d_call: -
cdr3_nt: TGTGCCAGCAAGCCGGTAGCGGTGAACACTGAAGCTTTCTTT
cdr3_aa: CASKPVAVNTEAFF

cdr3_length: 13
j_call: TRBJ1-4
v_call: TRBV13
clone_size: once
d_call: -
cdr3_nt: TGTGCCAGCGGATCGGGGTCTAATGAAAAACTGTTTTTT
cdr3_aa: CASGSGSNEKLFF

cdr3_length: 14
j_call: TRBJ1-2
v_call: TRBV5-1
clone_size: -
d_call: TRBD1
cdr3_nt: TGCGCCAGCAGCTCCCAGGGGGGAGCTTATGGCTACACCTTC
cdr3_aa: CASSSQGGAYGYTF

cdr3_length: 14
j_call: TRBJ1-5
v_call: TRBV19
clone_size: -
d_call: -
cdr3_nt: TGTGCCAGTAGTGCTGGTAGTAGCAATCAGCCCCAGCATTTT
cdr3_aa: CASSAGSSNQPQHF

cdr3_length: 14
j_call: TRBJ1-5
v_call: TRBV27
clone_size: -
d_call: -
cdr3_nt: TGTGCCAGCAGTTTAGAGGGTCTCGGGCAGCCCCAGCATTTT
cdr3_aa: CASSLEGLGQPQHF

cdr3_length: 15
j_call: TRBJ1-4
v_call: TRBV5-8
clone_size: -
d_call: -
cdr3_nt: TGTGCCAGCAGCTTGTCCGGGGCAACTAATGAAAAACTGTTTTTT
cdr3_aa: CASSLSGATNEKLFF

cdr3_length: 16
j_call: TRBJ2-7
v_call: TRBV19
clone_size: -
d_call: TRBD1
cdr3_nt: TGTGCCAGTAGTCCGAGACAGGGGTCCACAGGGTACGAGCAGTACTTC
cdr3_aa: CASSPRQGSTGYEQYF

cdr3_length: 15
j_call: TRBJ2-5
v_call: TRBV5-1
clone_size: -
d_call: -
cdr3_nt: TGCGCCAGCAGCTTGGCCGGACAGAGTCAAGAGACCCAGTACTTC
cdr3_aa: CASSLAGQSQETQYF

cdr3_length: 16
j_call: TRBJ2-2
v_call: TRBV6-1
clone_size: -
d_call: -
cdr3_nt: TGTGCCAGCAGTGAAGGGTGGTCAGGGGTTACCGGGGAGCTGTTTTTT
cdr3_aa: CASSEGWSGVTGELFF

cdr3_length: 14
j_call: TRBJ2-5
v_call: TRBV9
clone_size: -
d_call: TRBD1
cdr3_nt: TGTGCCAGCAGCCCGACCGACAGGGAAGAGACCCAGTACTTC
cdr3_aa: CASSPTDREETQYF

cdr3_length: 14
j_call: TRBJ1-2
v_call: TRBV5-1
clone_size: few
d_call: TRBD1
cdr3_nt: TGCGCCAGCAGCTTGGGGGGGACAGACTATGGCTACACCTTC
cdr3_aa: CASSLGGTDYGYTF

cdr3_length: 15
j_call: TRBJ1-3
v_call: TRBV18
clone_size: -
d_call: -
cdr3_nt: TGTGCCAGCTCACCACAGGGGAACTCTGGAAACACCATATATTTT
cdr3_aa: CASSPQGNSGNTIYF

cdr3_length: 18
j_call: TRBJ1-6
v_call: TRBV13
clone_size: -
d_call: -
cdr3_nt: TGTGCCAGCAGCTTGCGTGGAGTGGGAACCCAGGGGAATTCACCCCTCCACTTT
cdr3_aa: CASSLRGVGTQGNSPLHF

cdr3_length: 15
j_call: TRBJ2-7
v_call: TRBV5-1
clone_size: -
d_call: TRBD2
cdr3_nt: TGCGCCAGCAGCTCGGGGGGGCGAGTCTTCGACGAGCAGTACTTC
cdr3_aa: CASSSGGRVFDEQYF

cdr3_length: 12
j_call: TRBJ1-1
v_call: TRBV7-9
clone_size: -
d_call: -
cdr3_nt: TGTGCCAGCAGCTTAGATAATGGGCCGGCTTTCTTT
cdr3_aa: CASSLDNGPAFF

cdr3_length: 15
j_call: TRBJ1-1
v_call: TRBV18
clone_size: -
d_call: TRBD1
cdr3_nt: TGTGCCAGCTCATCACCGGGACAGCCGAACACTGAAGCTTTCTTT
cdr3_aa: CASSSPGQPNTEAFF

cdr3_length: 17
j_call: TRBJ2-5
v_call: TRBV3-1/TRBV3-2
clone_size: -
d_call: TRBD2
cdr3_nt: TGTGCCAGCAGCCCCGGGACAGCGGGGGGGCCTCAAGAGACCCAGTACTTC
cdr3_aa: CASSPGTAGGPQETQYF

cdr3_length: 16
j_call: TRBJ2-5
v_call: TRBV6-1
clone_size: once
d_call: -
cdr3_nt: TGTGCCAGCAGTGATTGGACAGTCACTATCCAAGAGACCCAGTACTTC
cdr3_aa: CASSDWTVTIQETQYF

cdr3_length: 18
j_call: TRBJ1-4
v_call: TRBV4-1
clone_size: -
d_call: TRBD1
cdr3_nt: TGCGCCAGCAGCCGCAAGCCGGGACAGGGGGCCGCTAATGAAAAACTGTTTTTT
cdr3_aa: CASSRKPGQGAANEKLFF

cdr3_length: 14
j_call: TRBJ1-1
v_call: TRBV10-3
clone_size: few
d_call: -
cdr3_nt: TGTGCCATCAGTGACAGGAGGATTGGAGCTGAAGCTTTCTTT
cdr3_aa: CAISDRRIGAEAFF

cdr3_length: 13
j_call: TRBJ2-3
v_call: TRBV7-2
clone_size: -
d_call: -
cdr3_nt: TGTGCCAGCAGCTTACAGAGCACAGATACGCAGTATTTT
cdr3_aa: CASSLQSTDTQYF

cdr3_length: 15
j_call: TRBJ2-2
v_call: TRBV29-1
clone_size: -
d_call: TRBD1
cdr3_nt: TGCAGCGTGACCACAGGGGCTCGGGGCACCGGGGAGCTGTTTTTT
cdr3_aa: CSVTTGARGTGELFF

cdr3_length: 15
j_call: TRBJ1-5
v_call: TRBV30
clone_size: -
d_call: TRBD1
cdr3_nt: TGTGCCTGGAGTTCTCTGGACAGGGGGCATCAGCCCCAGCATTTT
cdr3_aa: CAWSSLDRGHQPQHF

cdr3_length: 15
j_call: TRBJ1-1
v_call: TRBV7-9
clone_size: -
d_call: -
cdr3_nt: TGTGCCAGCAGCTTAGGTCGGACACAGAACACTGAAGCTTTCTTT
cdr3_aa: CASSLGRTQNTEAFF

cdr3_length: 13
j_call: TRBJ2-5
v_call: TRBV7-2
clone_size: -
d_call: -
cdr3_nt: TGTGCCAGCAGCAGCAGGGTTCAAGAGACCCAGTACTTC
cdr3_aa: CASSSRVQETQYF

cdr3_length: 15
j_call: TRBJ2-5
v_call: TRBV18
clone_size: -
d_call: -
cdr3_nt: TGTGCCAGCTCACCACCGATCAGGGGCGGCGGGACCCAGTACTTC
cdr3_aa: CASSPPIRGGGTQYF

cdr3_length: 14
j_call: TRBJ2-3
v_call: TRBV6-5
clone_size: -
d_call: TRBD1
cdr3_nt: TGTGCCAGCAGTTCACAGGGGGTAGTAGATACGCAGTATTTT
cdr3_aa: CASSSQGVVDTQYF

cdr3_length: 13
j_call: TRBJ2-5
v_call: TRBV5-1
clone_size: -
d_call: -
cdr3_nt: TGCGCCAGCGGTCCGGGAGATCAAGAGACCCAGTACTTC
cdr3_aa: CASGPGDQETQYF

cdr3_length: 12
j_call: TRBJ1-2
v_call: TRBV19
clone_size: few
d_call: -
cdr3_nt: TGTGCCAGTAGTGTCACAGGGATGGGCTACACCTTC
cdr3_aa: CASSVTGMGYTF

cdr3_length: 14
j_call: TRBJ2-3
v_call: TRBV10-3
clone_size: -
d_call: TRBD2
cdr3_nt: TGTGCCATCAGTGGGACTAGCGGCACAGATACGCAGTATTTT
cdr3_aa: CAISGTSGTDTQYF